Sequencing of this TCR beta chain was carried out in a study of draining lymph node invasion in breast cancer (dated by TCRdb to about 2020). Looking at the study overall: Nodal metastasis was diagnosed by histology and cytokeratin immunohistochemistry and confirmed by EpCAM/CD45 flow cytometry. A separate targeted assay used bulk TCR-beta CDR3 sequencing to compare sorted memory regulatory T cells with memory conventional CD4 T cells across breast cancer tissues. Each patient contributed matched non-invaded and tumor-invaded tumor-draining lymph nodes plus the primary tumor, profiled for both Treg and Tconv subsets. Lymph nodes from a handful of patients were covered by the separate targeted TCR sequencing, and for three of those patients the primary tumors were sequenced as well.

This clonotype was recorded a few times. Its cognate antigen has yet to be identified. Base qualities are not recorded, but no much larger clone differs from it by a single base. Broad study findings and their caveats: TCRs shared between the Treg and Tconv subsets were regarded as suggesting, but not proving, a common clonal origin. The data could not resolve whether Treg conversion took place in a given organ or whether converted Tregs recirculated between nodes and tumor. Detection of some of the top 100 tumor clones in both invaded and non-invaded nodes suggests recirculation between tumor and draining nodes. Roughly 12-25% of Treg TCRs were shared with Tconvs per tissue, interpreted as suggesting peripheral Treg induction. In the targeted TCR-seq data, Tregs appeared more clonally expanded than Tconvs in all tissues, and both subsets were less diverse in tumor than lymph nodes. The tumor top-100 clone tracking analysis was possible in only two patients.

The germline V gene sets CDR1 to MNHNS and CDR2 to SASEGT. From cysteine to phenylalanine, the CDR3 is 17 amino acids long. The CDR3 DNA has 51 bases and is translated from base 1. The V and J ends are trimmed by 6 bases and 4 bases, leaving 22 bases between them. CD4+ CD45RA- CD25- cells were sorted as memory conventional CD4 T cells. Each tumor-draining lymph node was classified as non-invaded if metastatic tumor cells were absent and as invaded if metastatic tumor cells were present. T cells were pre-enriched with a Miltenyi Pan T Cell isolation kit before staining and sorting. Immunohistochemistry for estrogen receptor, progesterone receptor, HER2 and Ki-67 was used to characterize primary tumors. Fresh surgical tissue was processed within a few hours after surgery by cutting into small fragments. Tissue fragments were enzymatically digested with Liberase TL plus DNase for 15 to 25 minutes and filtered through a 40-micrometer strainer. After DAPI live/dead staining, cells were sorted on a BD FACS Aria II at about 98-99% purity. The sorted cells were lysed in TCL buffer, and a Norgen Single Cell RNA purification kit, including DNase treatment, was used to purify the RNA.

Library prep was done by bulk RNA-seq. The run used an Illumina HiSeq 2500. The study's own analysis went as follows. CDR3 sequences in the separate targeted TCR-seq dataset were extracted from raw reads and quantified using MiXCR version 2.1.5 with default parameters. The separate targeted TCR-seq dataset defined each TCR-beta clone by its combination of V gene, J gene and CDR3 sequence. For the separate targeted TCR-seq dataset, clones with fewer than three counts were filtered out, after which only the 90% most strongly expressed clones in each sample were kept. In the separate targeted TCR-seq dataset, Treg-Tconv overlap was computed as shared clones divided by total Treg clones per tissue, times 100. Using fastp trimming at Q25 and MiXCR clonotype assembly, TCRdb reanalyzed the public sequencing data and kept in-frame beta chains. Rows merge per CDR3 protein into single entries with the most common DNA and genes. TCRdb, not the authors, supplied the V and J calls. The sample table records fewer than 2,500 distinct CDR3 sequences; roughly 84% of these occur just once. Less than 2.5% of the sample comes from the top ten.

The V and J segments used are TRBV6-1 and TRBJ1-5; 6 matching bases give a weak D call of TRBD1. The sample taken for sequencing was sorted memory CD4+ effector T cells from a lymph node. Interpreted using the paper, the cell subset or site label stands for: CD45RA-negative sorted CD4+ T cells (memory Tconv or effector/memory Treg). This clonotype originated in a female donor with luminal breast cancer. In nucleotide form, the sequence is TGTGCCAGCAGCCCCAGGAGTGGGACATCTCATAATCAGCCCCAGCATTTT. This translates into CASSPRSGTSHNQPQHF.